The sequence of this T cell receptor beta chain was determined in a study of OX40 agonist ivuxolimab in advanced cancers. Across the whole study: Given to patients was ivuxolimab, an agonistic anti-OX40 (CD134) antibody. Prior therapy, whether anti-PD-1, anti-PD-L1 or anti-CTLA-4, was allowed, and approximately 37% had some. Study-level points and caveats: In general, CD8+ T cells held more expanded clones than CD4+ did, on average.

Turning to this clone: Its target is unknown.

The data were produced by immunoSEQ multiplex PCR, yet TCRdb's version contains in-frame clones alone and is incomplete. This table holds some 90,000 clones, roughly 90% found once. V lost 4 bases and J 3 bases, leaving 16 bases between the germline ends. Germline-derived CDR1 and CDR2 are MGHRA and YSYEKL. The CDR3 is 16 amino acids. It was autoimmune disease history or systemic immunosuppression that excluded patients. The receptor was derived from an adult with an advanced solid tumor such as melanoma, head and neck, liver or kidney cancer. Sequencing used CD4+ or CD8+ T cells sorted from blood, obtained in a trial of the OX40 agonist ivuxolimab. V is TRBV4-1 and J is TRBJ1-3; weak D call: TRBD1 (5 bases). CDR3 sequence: CASSPLGVHIGNTIYF. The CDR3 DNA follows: TGCGCCAGCAGCCCCTTAGGGGTCCACATTGGAAACACCATATATTTT.